This is a list of T cell receptor beta chains from one sample in a study of blood T cell repertoires in COVID-19. Using immunoSEQ multiplex PCR, the repertoire was profiled, and TCRdb retains in-frame clones only, with some absent. The sample yields around 100,000 clones, approximately 91% seen once. Input material: peripheral blood. The receptors shown here come from a woman aged 55 to 70 with acute or convalescent COVID-19. CDR3s include the opening cysteine and the closing phenylalanine or tryptophan. The D gene is left open where the match is weak. Expanded clones get a size class; other rows say once, few or many, or leave the size out.

D gene	V gene	J gene	clone size	CDR3 protein	CDR3 DNA
NA	TRBV30	TRBJ1-5	NA	CAWSEYSNQPQHF	TGTGCCTGGAGCGAGTATAGCAATCAGCCCCAGCATTTT
NA	TRBV2	TRBJ2-2	NA	CASSGSGAAVTGELFF	TGTGCCAGCAGTGGAAGTGGGGCGGCGGTCACCGGGGAGCTGTTTTTT
TRBD1	TRBV30	TRBJ1-4	NA	CAWAGQGAANEKLFF	TGTGCCTGGGCGGGACAGGGGGCGGCTAATGAAAAACTGTTTTTT
TRBD1	TRBV28	TRBJ1-2	NA	CASSSTGIYGYTF	TGTGCCAGCAGTTCGACAGGGATCTATGGCTACACCTTC
TRBD1	TRBV5-1	TRBJ1-1	NA	CASSLEAGGTEAFF	TGCGCCAGCAGCTTGGAGGCAGGGGGCACTGAAGCTTTCTTT
NA	TRBV19	TRBJ2-1	NA	CASSTLTANHNEQFF	TGTGCCAGTAGTACCTTGACAGCGAATCACAATGAGCAGTTCTTC
NA	TRBV11-2	TRBJ1-1	NA	CASSVGPGANTEAFF	TGTGCCAGCAGCGTTGGGCCAGGGGCTAACACTGAAGCTTTCTTT
NA	TRBV27	TRBJ1-1	NA	CASSFWSGTEAFF	TGTGCCAGCAGTTTTTGGTCAGGGACTGAAGCTTTCTTT
TRBD2	TRBV6-1	TRBJ2-2	NA	CASSEVGLAGVAVGELFF	TGTGCCAGCAGTGAAGTCGGACTAGCGGGAGTGGCGGTCGGGGAGCTGTTTTTT
TRBD2	TRBV5-4	TRBJ2-1	NA	CASSPTSGSYNEQFF	TGTGCCAGCAGCCCTACTAGCGGGTCCTACAATGAGCAGTTCTTC
NA	TRBV3-1/TRBV3-2	TRBJ1-2	NA	CASSQGSRWSPYGYTF	TGTGCCAGCAGCCAAGGGTCCAGGTGGTCCCCTTATGGCTACACCTTC
TRBD2	TRBV5-4	TRBJ2-2	NA	CASSFSGRITGELFF	TGTGCCAGCAGCTTTAGCGGGAGGATCACCGGGGAGCTGTTTTTT
TRBD1	TRBV10-2	TRBJ2-2	NA	CARGQGTGELFF	TGCGCCAGGGGACAGGGTACCGGGGAGCTGTTTTTT
NA	TRBV27	TRBJ2-7	NA	CASSRSGGAMYEQYF	TGTGCCAGCAGCCGCAGTGGGGGCGCGATGTACGAGCAGTACTTC
TRBD1	TRBV27	TRBJ1-1	NA	CASSPVGTGAEAFF	TGTGCCAGCAGTCCAGTCGGGACAGGGGCTGAAGCTTTCTTT
TRBD1	TRBV18	TRBJ2-7	NA	CASSPADRGGYEQYF	TGTGCCAGCTCACCGGCGGACAGGGGAGGATACGAGCAGTACTTC
NA	TRBV19	TRBJ1-1	NA	CASSIDSYTEAFF	TGTGCCAGTAGTATAGATAGCTACACTGAAGCTTTCTTT
NA	TRBV4-2	TRBJ1-2	NA	CASSKSPSEGGGYTF	TGTGCCAGCAGCAAATCCCCCTCCGAGGGCGGAGGCTACACCTTC
NA	TRBV6-1	TRBJ1-1	NA	CASSEFVGFTEAFF	TGTGCCAGCAGTGAATTCGTCGGGTTCACTGAAGCTTTCTTT
TRBD2	TRBV5-1	TRBJ2-3	NA	CASSLPLAARTDTQYF	TGCGCCAGCAGCTTACCCCTAGCGGCCCGCACAGATACGCAGTATTTT
TRBD2	TRBV3-1/TRBV3-2	TRBJ2-3	few	CASSQGWGGRLDTQYF	TGTGCCAGCAGCCAAGGGTGGGGCGGGAGATTAGATACGCAGTATTTT
NA	TRBV30	TRBJ2-5	NA	CACGRETQYF	TGTGCCTGCGGGAGAGAGACCCAGTACTTC
TRBD1	TRBV4-1	TRBJ1-1	medium-sized	CASSHGINRGGITEAFF	TGCGCCAGCAGCCACGGTATAAACAGGGGGGGGATCACTGAAGCTTTCTTT
TRBD2	TRBV4-2	TRBJ2-1	NA	CASSQLWGTSGGEQFF	TGTGCCAGCAGCCAATTATGGGGGACTAGCGGTGGTGAGCAGTTCTTC
NA	TRBV9	TRBJ2-2	NA	CASSPRGGFTGELFF	TGTGCCAGCAGCCCGAGGGGGGGTTTCACCGGGGAGCTGTTTTTT
NA	TRBV19	TRBJ2-3	NA	CASSLPHPRTDTQYF	TGTGCCAGTAGTCTGCCCCACCCGCGGACAGATACGCAGTATTTT
TRBD2	TRBV7-6	TRBJ2-1	once	CASSFTSVSSYNEQFF	TGTGCCAGCAGCTTTACTAGCGTAAGCTCCTACAATGAGCAGTTCTTC